These 3 T cell receptor beta chains originate from one sample sequenced in a study of tumor and adjacent non-tumor tissue in lung cancer. No cell sorting was done before RNA was extracted from the tissue. TCRbeta libraries were built with three rounds of nested PCR, modified from ARM-PCR. Each CDR3 protein is one row after TCRdb ran MiXCR on the multiplex PCR reads. The sample includes tens of thousands of distinct CDR3 sequences, less than 75% of them seen just once. The sample consisted of lung tumor tissue. These receptor sequences come from a woman in her 70s with non-small cell lung cancer.

A remark on this clonotype: Since the CDR3 does not end with the conserved phenylalanine or tryptophan, this likely comes from a read error. The DNA is omitted, as the CDR3 cannot be located on it reliably, and the CDR3 follows TCRdb's listing. The chain's CDR3 is CASTSGTENTEAFL. The chain is built from TRBV5-1 and TRBJ1-1; the tabulated D call, TRBD1, remains unverified against the DNA. From its first to its last residue, the CDR3 has 14 amino acids. Germline V gene data show CDR1 as SGHRS and CDR2 as YFSETQ.

Points on this clonotype: Here the CDR3 omits its conserved ending phenylalanine or tryptophan, so a read error is the likely source. The chain couples TRBV10-2 to TRBJ2-7; 9 positions agree with TRBD1. Germline CDR1 and CDR2: WSHSY and SAAADI. The CDR3 is 14 residues long. V trimming: 8 bases; J trimming: 2 bases; junction bases outside the gene matches: 7. CDR3 bases: TGCGCCAGCTTTTCCGGGACAGGGACCTACGAGCAGTACTCC. It yields the protein CASFSGTGTYEQYS.

Worth noting for this clonotype: Compared with germline, one end of the junction differs, possibly owing to a read error. The chain combines TRBV11-1 with TRBJ2-1; TRBD1 matches at 10 bases. The CDR3 sequence is 14 residues long. Germline lookup yields CDR1 SGHAT and CDR2 FQDESV (reference sequence). The CDR3: CASSGDRGPCERFF. The DNA of the CDR3 is TGCGCCAGCAGCGGAGACAGGGGGCCTTGTGAGCGGTTCTTC.